The 15 T cell receptor beta chains in this list originate from one sample, sequenced in a study of response to subunit inactivated influenza vaccine. TCRdb ran MiXCR on the RT-PCR reads and lists one entry per CDR3 protein. The sample contains under 200,000 distinct CDR3 sequences, roughly 11% of which appear only once. Source: non-naive T cells sorted from PBMCs, taken 40 to 50 days after vaccination. These receptor sequences come from a man between 50 and 59 years old who received an inactivated influenza vaccine.

In its sample, this clonotype was seen a few times. This sequence joins TRBV2 and TRBJ1-5; TRBD1 is a possible D gene (5 bases). The germline V and J ends were trimmed by 2 bases and 4 bases, with 9 bases remaining between them. This CDR3 comprises 14 residues. Germline V gene sequence: CDR1 SNHLY, CDR2 FYNNEI. CDR3 DNA sequence: TGTGCCAGCAGTGAACAGGGTCTTAATCAGCCCCAGCATTTT. Amino acid sequence: CASSEQGLNQPQHF.

With regard to this clonotype: The final CDR3 position lacks the conserved phenylalanine or tryptophan, pointing to a likely read error. The rearrangement uses TRBV10-2 and TRBJ2-5, with a tentative D call TRBD1 (6 bases). Germline V lookup: CDR1 WSHSY, CDR2 SAAADI. The length of the CDR3 is 17 residues. The V end lost 2 bases, the J end lost 2 bases, and 18 bases lay between the germline ends. The CDR3 DNA sequence: TGCGCCAGCAGTGAGCCCAGCACCACAGGGAGACAAGAGACCCAGTACATC. Its protein product is CASSEPSTTGRQETQYI.

This clonotype was seen ten or more times. The V gene is TRBV4-3, the J gene TRBJ2-7; perhaps D is TRBD1 or TRBD2 (5 bases each). Trimming stripped 0 bases from V and 3 bases from J, with 18 bases between. The V gene's germline CDR1 is LGHNA and CDR2 YSLEER. The CDR3 is made up of 17 amino acids. This CDR3 is CASSQDPRGRGGYEQYF. The DNA of the CDR3 is TGCGCCAGCAGCCAAGATCCGAGGGGTCGGGGTGGCTACGAGCAGTACTTC.

The V and J genes are TRBV20-1 and TRBJ2-7; TRBD1 matches at 9 bases. V lost 5 bases and J lost 3; bases outside the gene matches: 8. Per the germline V gene, CDR1 is DFQATT and CDR2 is SNEGSKA (reference sequence). This CDR3 has 14 residues. CDR3 bases: TGCAGTGCTTATCCGGGACAGGGTCGCTACGAGCAGTACTTC. Its translation is CSAYPGQGRYEQYF.

This clonotype was detected only a few times. The chain combines TRBV7-2 with TRBJ2-3; D is unresolved. The length of the CDR3 is 13 residues. The germline CDR1 and CDR2 sequences are SGHTA and FQGNSA. The ends were cut back, 6 bases at V and 9 bases at J, with 16 bases in the middle. The CDR3 region has the DNA TGTGCCAGCAGTAAAGAACCGACCCTCACGCAGTATTTT. Its translation: CASSKEPTLTQYF.

This clonotype turned up a few times. This chain links TRBV20-1 with TRBJ2-1; D may be TRBD2 (6 bases). CDR1 is DFQATT, CDR2 SNEGSKA, per germline (reference sequence). The V and J ends lost 0 bases and 4 bases respectively, with 16 bases between them. This CDR3 region has 16 residues. The CDR3 sequence: CSARDPSGRGYNEQFF. CDR3 DNA: TGCAGTGCTAGAGATCCCAGCGGTCGGGGGTACAATGAGCAGTTCTTC.

This clonotype was seen at least ten times. The chain is built from TRBV7-9 and TRBJ1-2; D uncertain. The CDR3 has 15 amino acids. Germline V gene lookup returns CDR1 SEHNR and CDR2 FQNEAQ (reference sequence). Trimming removed 2 bases at V and 2 bases at J, with 12 bases between. CDR3 sequence reads: CASSLSSAANYGYTF. DNA of the CDR3: TGTGCCAGCAGCTTATCGTCAGCCGCCAACTATGGCTACACCTTC.

CDR3 bases: TGTGCCATCACCCGGGACAGGGGTGAAAAACTGTTTTTT. This encodes CAITRDRGEKLFF. The V and J genes are TRBV10-3 and TRBJ1-4, with 10 bases lining up with TRBD1. Germline trimming cut 7 bases from V and 7 bases from J; bases unmatched to any gene: 3. The CDR3 spans 13 residues. Per the germline V gene, CDR1 is ENHRY and CDR2 is SYGVKD.

This clonotype has a handful of counts. The V call is TRBV20-1, the J call TRBJ2-7; possibly TRBD1 for D (6 bases). The germline CDR1 and CDR2 sequences are DFQATT and SNEGSKA (reference sequence). This CDR3 is built from 14 residues. V dropped 1 base and J dropped 2 bases, with 12 bases sitting between them. CDR3 region: CSARVGRGPYEQYF. Here the CDR3 DNA reads TGCAGTGCTAGAGTAGGCAGGGGCCCCTACGAGCAGTACTTC.

This clonotype turned up a few times. V gene TRBV12-3 or TRBV12-4 combines with J gene TRBJ1-5, with D unresolved. V dropped 5 bases and J dropped 3 bases, with 20 bases sitting between them. The length of the CDR3 is 17 residues. This chain's CDR3 is CASSRPDRPTLNQPQHF. In nucleotides, the CDR3 is TGTGCCAGCAGTCGACCCGACCGACCTACACTCAATCAGCCCCAGCATTTT.

J is TRBJ2-2 and V is TRBV11-3; TRBD1 agrees at 7 bases. Germline lookup yields CDR1 SGHNT and CDR2 YENEEA. V was clipped by 3 bases and J by 8 bases; unmatched bases: 6. CDR3 length equals 14 residues. The CDR3 bases are TGTGCCAGCAGCTTCTCACAGGGGCTAGGGGAGCTGTTTTTT. Its protein is CASSFSQGLGELFF. Variable domain in full (rest from reference TRBV11-3 and TRBJ2-2): EAGVVQSPRYKIIEKKQPVAFWCNPISGHNTLYWYLQNLGQGPELLIRYENEEAVDDSQLPKDRFSAERLKGVDSTLKIQPAELGDSAVYLCASSFSQGLGELFFGEGSRLTVL.

V gene TRBV6-4 combines with J gene TRBJ1-2, with 12 positions matching TRBD1. Trimming at V came to 3 bases and at J to 8 bases, leaving 7 bases not matched to a gene. CDR1 and CDR2 (germline): MRHNA, SNTAGT. The length of the CDR3 is 15 residues. DNA for the CDR3: TGTGCCAGCAGTGAAGGGACAGGGGGCCTCTGGGGCTACACCTTC. This gives the protein CASSEGTGGLWGYTF.

The V call is TRBV7-2, the J call TRBJ2-4; possibly TRBD2 for D (6 bases). Trimming took off 7 bases at V and 9 bases at J, with 19 bases between the two ends. CDR1 is SGHTA and CDR2 is FQGNSA in the germline V gene. This CDR3 has 14 amino acids. CDR3 protein: CASTPVGGSGIQYF. The CDR3 DNA reads TGTGCCAGCACCCCCGTCGGGGGAAGTGGCATTCAGTACTTC.

The chain recombines TRBV11-1 with TRBJ2-7, with D unclear. The CDR3 runs to 13 residues. The germline V gene encodes CDR1 SGHAT and CDR2 FQDESV (reference sequence). Deletions cut 5 bases from V and 2 bases from J, with 10 bases between. This CDR3 reads CASSREPTYEQYF. The DNA for the CDR3 is TGTGCCAGCAGCCGAGAACCCACCTACGAGCAGTACTTC.

This sequence joins TRBV20-1 and TRBJ1-2; tentative D call: TRBD1 (5 bases). The CDR3 is 14 amino acids. V was shortened by 0 bases and J by 4 bases, with 12 bases between the two germline ends. Germline V lookup: CDR1 DFQATT, CDR2 SNEGSKA (reference sequence). Here the CDR3 reads CSARDAGRVYGYTF. CDR3 bases: TGCAGTGCTAGAGATGCGGGCAGGGTCTATGGCTACACCTTC.